This record covers a single TCR beta chain. The antigen is undetermined. These data are taken from a study of monozygotic twins with inflammatory bowel disease. General study points: What may have added variability to patient repertoires is that immunosuppressive treatments differed.

Following a re-call of the 5' RACE reads, TCRdb has one entry per CDR3 protein and lacks DNA. This repertoire includes some 160,000 distinct CDR3 sequences. This CDR3 has 15 amino acids. Germline V lookup: CDR1 MNHNS, CDR2 SASEGT. Every donor provided one blood sample measuring 2.5 ml. This sequence joins TRBV6-1 and TRBJ2-7; TCRdb's D gene call, TRBD2, goes unchecked for lack of DNA. The sample taken for sequencing was blood. The TCR was taken from a human donor with ulcerative colitis or Crohn's disease, or a healthy co-twin of an affected twin (not recorded which). The CDR3: CASSTWGDPTYEQYF.